This entry describes one T cell receptor beta chain. The antigen remains undetermined. This entry belongs to a study of cytomegalovirus exposure and HLA in healthy donors. General observations from the study: Reported results showed that the classifier diagnosed cytomegalovirus status with high specificity and sensitivity. The authors assumed roughly uniform sequencing depth across donors for presence/absence analyses. In vitro data verified three CMV-associated chains as specific for CMV antigens.

Germline V gene lookup returns CDR1 MNHNS and CDR2 SASEGT. The CDR3 totals 15 residues. The V and J ends lost 5 bases and 0 bases respectively, with 11 bases between them. PCR involved 60 Vbeta and 13 Jbeta primers. In the authors' methods: Around 10 million of the approximately 80 million unique TCR beta chains counted in a later analysis were shared. Produced via immunoSEQ multiplex PCR; TCRdb's table is partial and in-frame only. V and J calls and clone size are as listed in that table; D and trimming were resolved from the DNA. The sample lists about 52,000 clones; 72% were seen once. Input material: PBMCs. The V call is TRBV6-1, the J call TRBJ2-1; TRBD1 is a possible D gene (5 bases). This receptor was obtained from a woman aged 50 to 60 in good health and CMV-seronegative. CDR3 sequence: CASSSDSNSYNEQFF. Here the CDR3 DNA reads TGTGCCAGCAGTTCCGACAGCAACTCCTACAATGAGCAGTTCTTC.